This T cell receptor beta chain was recorded in a study of T-cell memory formation after mild COVID-19. Study-level information: TCR clusters were mostly donor specific. Study-wide results and caveats: Pre-infection memory harbored some responding clones, suggesting cross-reactive memory joined. Contracting clones from day 15 to 85 had balanced CD4/CD8; later expanders favoured CD4+.

Constant-segment-primed 5'RACE gave TCR alpha and TCR beta cDNA libraries with sample barcodes and UMIs. TCRdb redid the calling of the 5' RACE reads with MiXCR, one entry per CDR3 protein. The sample includes 7,000 to 7,500 distinct CDR3 sequences, about a third seen only once; the top ten take approximately 50%. There are many counts of this clonotype. What it recognizes is unknown. The V and J ends lost 0 bases and 5 bases, in that order; junction bases with no gene match: 9. CDR1 and CDR2 from the germline V gene are LNHNV and YYDKDF (reference sequence). There are 17 residues in the CDR3. The sample taken for sequencing was PBMCs or a T cell subset sorted from them (not recorded which). The receptor was derived from an adult woman who had mild COVID-19 (a few samples of this study predate the infection). Cell type and time point are not known. V gene TRBV15 combines with J gene TRBJ2-1; 8 bases align to TRBD2. CDR3 DNA sequence: TGTGCCACCAGCAGAGATGAAGGCAGCGGGAGACACAATGAGCAGTTCTTC. Protein: CATSRDEGSGRHNEQFF.